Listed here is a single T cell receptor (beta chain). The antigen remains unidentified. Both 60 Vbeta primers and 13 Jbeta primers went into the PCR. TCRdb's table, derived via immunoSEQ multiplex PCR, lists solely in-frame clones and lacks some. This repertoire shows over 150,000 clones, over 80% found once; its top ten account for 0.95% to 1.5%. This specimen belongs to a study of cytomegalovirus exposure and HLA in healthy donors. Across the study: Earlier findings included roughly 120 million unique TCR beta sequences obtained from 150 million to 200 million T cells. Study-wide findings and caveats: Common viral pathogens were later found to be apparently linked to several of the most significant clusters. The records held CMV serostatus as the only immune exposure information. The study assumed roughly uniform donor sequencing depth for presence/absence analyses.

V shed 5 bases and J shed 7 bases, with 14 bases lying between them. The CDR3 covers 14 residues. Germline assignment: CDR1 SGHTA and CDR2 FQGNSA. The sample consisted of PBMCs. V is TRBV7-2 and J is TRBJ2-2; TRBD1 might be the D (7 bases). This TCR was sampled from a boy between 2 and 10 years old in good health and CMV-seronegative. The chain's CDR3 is CASSPYRGGGELFF. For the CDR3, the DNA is TGTGCCAGCAGCCCTTACAGGGGAGGCGGGGAGCTGTTTTTT.